This note documents a single T cell receptor (beta chain) sequence. Its antigen remains unknown. The data were obtained in a study of T cell responses to AZD1222 COVID-19 vaccine. Study-level findings and limits: Breadth and depth of Spike-specific TCRs rose after two AZD1222 doses.

Libraries were prepared by immunoSEQ multiplex PCR; TCRdb keeps only in-frame clonotypes and omits some of them. The repertoire has 100,000 to 150,000 clones, around 89% of them found once; the top ten carry approximately 1.5%. V gave up 5 bases and J gave up 0 bases, with 4 bases separating them. Germline V CDR1 and CDR2: MDHEN, SYDVKM. This CDR3 is 12 amino acids long. This sequence originates from an adult in good health. Here the sequenced sample was peripheral blood, taken on day 0 of AZD1222 vaccination. This rearrangement joins TRBV28 to TRBJ1-1, with no clear D. For the CDR3, the DNA is TGTGCCAGCAGTCCAATGAACACTGAAGCTTTCTTT. It translates to CASSPMNTEAFF.